What follows are 26 T cell receptor beta chains derived from one specimen sequenced in a study of cytomegalovirus exposure and HLA in healthy donors (dated by TCRdb to 2016 to 2017). The library was prepared using the immunoSEQ multiplex PCR assay. A mixture of 60 forward primers for TCR Vbeta segments and 13 reverse primers for TCR Jbeta segments was used in the multiplex PCR. TCRdb re-hosts the immuneACCESS table, in-frame sequences only. Its copies lack some clones; in the studies checked, an unresolved V gene accounts for under half of them, and the cause for the rest is not known. This sample has some 120,000 clones in its table, and approximately 81% of those were observed once. The top ten hold less than 2.5% of the sample. The sequenced sample was PBMCs. These receptor sequences come from a woman aged 40 to 50 in good health and CMV-seronegative.

The chain has TRBV11-2 and TRBJ2-5; D uncertain. The CDR3 has 15 residues. The V end lost 1 base, the J end lost 0 bases, and 9 bases lay between the germline ends. CDR1 SGHAT and CDR2 FQNNGV come from the germline V gene. Here the CDR3 DNA reads TGTGCCAGCAGCTTAGTGGCGGTTAACCAAGAGACCCAGTACTTC. Translation gives CASSLVAVNQETQYF.

The chain couples TRBV28 to TRBJ1-2, with D hard to call. Deletions cut 7 bases from V and 4 bases from J, with 19 bases between. CDR1 and CDR2 from the germline V gene are MDHEN and SYDVKM. The length of the CDR3 is 15 residues. Written as DNA, the CDR3 is TGTGCCAGCAATCAAAGGGAGACGGTCCCCTATGGCTACACCTTC. It specifies CASNQRETVPYGYTF.

This clone came up a few times. V gene TRBV7-3 combines with J gene TRBJ2-1; TRBD2 matches at 8 bases. The CDR3 is made up of 14 amino acids. Looked up from germline, CDR1 is SGHTA and CDR2 is FQGTGA. V gave up 8 bases and J gave up 2 bases; unmatched junction bases: 5. The CDR3 coding sequence is TGTGCCAGCTTTAGCGGGGCAACCTACAATGAGCAGTTCTTC. Translated: CASFSGATYNEQFF.

V and J are TRBV6-5 and TRBJ2-7; D possibly corresponds to TRBD2 (6 bases). Trimming pared 2 bases from V and 6 bases from J, leaving 17 bases between. This CDR3 has 15 amino acids. CDR1 MNHEY and CDR2 SVGAGI come from the germline V gene. The CDR3 DNA follows: TGTGCCAGCAGTTACCGGAGACAGACTAGTGGCGAGCAGTACTTC. Its protein is CASSYRRQTSGEQYF.

This chain joins TRBV7-2 and TRBJ2-5, with TRBD1 identical over 9 bases. The J segment lost 2 bases and the V segment lost 6 bases, leaving 13 bases of the junction unmatched. This CDR3 is built from 17 residues. Germline-derived CDR1 and CDR2 are SGHTA and FQGNSA. CDR3 loop: CASSYLRTGDLQETQYF. The CDR3 coding sequence is TGTGCCAGCAGTTACCTCCGGACAGGGGATCTACAAGAGACCCAGTACTTC.

The chain links TRBV9 to TRBJ2-2, with a tentative D call TRBD1 (6 bases). Between the trimmed V and J ends, which lost 3 bases and 5 bases, there was a span of 8 bases. The CDR3 consists of 13 residues. Per the germline V gene, CDR1 is SGDLS and CDR2 is YYNGEE. Here the CDR3 reads CASSARGTGELFF. As DNA, the CDR3 is TGTGCCAGCAGCGCTAGGGGGACCGGGGAGCTGTTTTTT.

The rearrangement uses TRBV15 and TRBJ1-2, with 7 bases identical to TRBD1. J lost 4 bases, V lost 0 bases, and 5 bases had no gene match. The V gene's germline CDR1 is LNHNV and CDR2 YYDKDF (reference sequence). The CDR3 totals 15 residues. In DNA form, the CDR3 reads TGTGCCACCAGCAGAGATCAGGGGGATAGCTATGGCTACACCTTC. Translating it yields CATSRDQGDSYGYTF.

In its sample, this clone was seen once. The genes are TRBV25-1 and TRBJ2-7; a weak D match, TRBD2 (6 bases). The CDR3 runs to 16 residues. Trimming left V 1 base short and J 0 bases short, with 13 bases between. The germline CDR1 and CDR2 sequences are MGHDK and SYGVNS. In DNA form, the CDR3 reads TGTGCCAGCAGTGAATGGGTCGGGGGAGGCTCCTACGAGCAGTACTTC. Protein product: CASSEWVGGGSYEQYF.

The chain couples TRBV4-3 to TRBJ1-5; D is undetermined. V lost 1 base and J lost 1, with 8 bases in between. The CDR3 is 15 amino acids. Per the germline V gene, CDR1 is LGHNA and CDR2 is YSLEER. Written as DNA, the CDR3 is TGCGCCAGCAGCCAAGGTTTCCTGAGCAATCAGCCCCAGCATTTT. It translates to CASSQGFLSNQPQHF.

This chain connects TRBV5-6 to TRBJ2-7, with TRBD1 matching over 9 bases. The CDR3 runs 19 residues. CDR1 SGHDT and CDR2 YYEEEE come from the germline V gene. The J segment lost 1 base and the V segment lost 4 bases, leaving 18 bases of the junction unmatched. The chain's CDR3 is CASSPGTGTRGWVSYEQYF. Here the CDR3 DNA reads TGTGCCAGCAGCCCCGGGACAGGGACGAGGGGGTGGGTATCCTACGAGCAGTACTTC.

J is TRBJ1-1 and V is TRBV19; a weak D match, TRBD1 (6 bases). The CDR3 is made up of 13 amino acids. With 9 bases removed from V and 4 bases from J, the gap between germline ends came to 15 bases. In germline, CDR1 is LNHDA, CDR2 SQIVND (reference sequence). CDR3 sequence: CASHAQGITEAFF. The CDR3 DNA follows: TGTGCCAGCCACGCCCAGGGGATCACTGAAGCTTTCTTT.

V gene TRBV27 combines with J gene TRBJ1-2; possible D gene TRBD1, 6 bases. CDR1 and CDR2 (germline): MNHEY, SMNVEV (reference sequence). This CDR3 is built from 16 residues. Trimming took 6 bases from V and 0 from J, leaving 17 bases between them. The CDR3 sequence is CASSPRWGTTNYGYTF. The CDR3 DNA sequence: TGTGCCAGCAGCCCGCGCTGGGGGACAACTAACTATGGCTACACCTTC.

This chain connects TRBV7-9 to TRBJ1-5; 9 bases match TRBD1. The germline CDR1 and CDR2 sequences are SEHNR and FQNEAQ (reference sequence). V lost 5 bases, J lost 6 bases, and 5 bases stayed unmatched. The CDR3 spans 14 residues. As DNA, the CDR3 is TGTGCCAGCAGCCAGGGACAGGGCGGTCAGCCCCAGCATTTT. Translating gives CASSQGQGGQPQHF.

The J gene is TRBJ2-4, the V gene TRBV4-1, with TRBD1 matching 10 bases. Germline assignment: CDR1 MGHRA and CDR2 YSYEKL. This CDR3 region has 14 residues. Unmatched junction bases numbered 3, after V lost 3 bases and J lost 7 bases. The CDR3 spells CASSHGTGVNIQYF. As DNA, the CDR3 is TGCGCCAGCAGCCACGGGACAGGGGTTAACATTCAGTACTTC.

To note about this clone: One junction end does not reproduce the germline sequence, and a read error may be involved. The chain has TRBV5-6 and TRBJ2-5; D remains ambiguous. CDR3 length equals 14 residues. Germline loops: CDR1 SGHDT, CDR2 YYEEEE. In DNA form, the CDR3 reads TGTGCCAGCAGCCCTGGGCTGGGCCAAGGGACCCAGTACTTC. It translates to CASSPGLGQGTQYF. Filled out from reference TRBV5-6 and TRBJ2-5, the complete variable domain reads DAGVTQSPTHLIKTRGQQVTLRCSPKSGHDTVSWYQQALGQGPQFIFQYYEEEERQRGNFPDRFSGHQFPNYSSELNVNALLLGDSALYLCASSPGLGQGTQYFGPGTRLLVL.

DNA for the CDR3: TGTGCCAGCAGCATTTTTGGGACTAGCTCGTACAATGAGCAGTTCTTC. Residues: CASSIFGTSSYNEQFF. The V call is TRBV5-6, the J call TRBJ2-1, with 9 bases identical to TRBD2. The junction had 9 bases not matched to a gene; V was cut back by 4 bases and J by 4 bases. In germline, CDR1 is SGHDT, CDR2 YYEEEE. The CDR3 runs 16 residues.

J is TRBJ1-1 and V is TRBV28; the match to TRBD1 covers 8 bases. Trimming cost V 2 bases and J 4 bases; bases outside gene matches: 6. The CDR3 sequence is 15 residues long. CDR1 and CDR2 (germline): MDHEN, SYDVKM. CDR3 protein: CASSLNRGMSTEAFF. The CDR3 DNA follows: TGTGCCAGCAGTTTAAACAGGGGGATGAGCACTGAAGCTTTCTTT.

This chain joins TRBV5-1 and TRBJ2-5, with 12 bases lining up with TRBD2. Judging by the DNA end, TRBJ2-7 fits better; the J call may be wrong. CDR1 is SGHRS, CDR2 YFSETQ, per germline. The CDR3 contains 16 residues. The CDR3 region has the DNA TGCGCCAGCACGAAAGGGCTAGCGGGGGGGCCGGGCGAGCAGTACTTC. This translates into CASTKGLAGGPGEQYF.

This sequence joins TRBV6-5 and TRBJ2-5; the D gene is possibly TRBD2 (6 bases). The tail of the sequence fits TRBJ2-7 better, so the J call may be wrong. The CDR3 length is 14 residues. Germline V gene data show CDR1 as MNHEY and CDR2 as SVGAGI. The CDR3 region is CASKGRNRLDEQYF. CDR3 sequence (DNA): TGTGCCAGCAAAGGGAGGAACCGCCTGGACGAGCAGTACTTC.

This clone has more than one count but fewer than ten. The chain couples TRBV6-1 to TRBJ2-7; a possible D gene is TRBD1 (6 bases). This CDR3 has 11 residues. Per the germline V gene, CDR1 is MNHNS and CDR2 is SASEGT. Trimming removed 6 bases at V and 9 bases at J, with 12 bases between. Written as DNA, the CDR3 is TGTGCCAGCAGCGGGCTGGGGGCGCAGTACTTC. It translates to CASSGLGAQYF.

This chain links TRBV15 with TRBJ2-7; D is uncertain. The CDR3 runs to 13 residues. Germline values: CDR1 LNHNV, CDR2 YYDKDF (reference sequence). Trimming removed 5 bases from V and 2 bases from J, with 10 bases in between. For the CDR3, the DNA is TGTGCCACCAGCCAACTCCAAGCCTACGAGCAGTACTTC. Its translation: CATSQLQAYEQYF. Based on the CDR3 plus reference TRBV15 and TRBJ2-7, the full variable domain is DAMVIQNPRYQVTQFGKPVTLSCSQTLNHNVMYWYQQKSSQAPKLLFHYYDKDFNNEADTPDNFQSRRPNTSFCFLDIRSPGLGDTAMYLCATSQLQAYEQYFGPGTRLTVT.

The chain joins TRBV2 to TRBJ2-1; the match to TRBD1 covers 10 bases. V lost 11 bases to trimming and J lost 4 bases; unmatched junction nucleotides: 14. The CDR3 covers 16 residues. Germline V gives CDR1 SNHLY, CDR2 FYNNEI. The DNA for the CDR3 is TGTGCCCGCGGGAAGGGTGGGGACAGGGGATACAATGAGCAGTTCTTC. It yields the protein CARGKGGDRGYNEQFF.

The genes are TRBV6-1 and TRBJ2-3; TRBD2 aligns across 8 bases. Germline V gene lookup returns CDR1 MNHNS and CDR2 SASEGT. The CDR3 runs 14 residues. V lost 6 bases and J lost 4; bases outside the gene matches: 6. Here the CDR3 DNA reads TGTGCCAGCAGGCAGGGACTAGAATCAGATACGCAGTATTTT. This translates into CASRQGLESDTQYF.

The genes are TRBV30 and TRBJ1-1; TRBD1 is a possible D gene (5 bases). CDR1 is GTSNPN, CDR2 SVGIG, per germline (reference sequence). The length of the CDR3 is 11 residues. V lost 4 bases and J 5 bases, leaving 8 bases between the germline ends. The CDR3 nucleotides are TGTGCCTGGACAGGGTCGACTGAAGCTTTCTTT. Amino acids: CAWTGSTEAFF.

This clone was detected only once. J is TRBJ2-7 and V is TRBV11-2, with 9 bases lining up with TRBD2. Germline V gene sequence: CDR1 SGHAT, CDR2 FQNNGV. The V segment lost 5 bases and the J segment 2 bases; nucleotides outside the gene matches: 10. The CDR3 covers 16 residues. DNA of the CDR3: TGTGCCAGCAGCGAGTTCAGCGGGGGGAAAACCTACGAGCAGTACTTC. This translates into CASSEFSGGKTYEQYF.

The chain carries TRBV7-9 and TRBJ2-5; D gene uncertain. The CDR3 loop spans 14 amino acids. V was shortened by 4 bases and J by 1 base, with 10 bases between the two germline ends. CDR1 and CDR2 (germline): SEHNR, FQNEAQ (reference sequence). The CDR3 is CASSSEAIQETQYF. In DNA, the CDR3 is TGTGCCAGCAGCTCTGAGGCAATCCAAGAGACCCAGTACTTC.